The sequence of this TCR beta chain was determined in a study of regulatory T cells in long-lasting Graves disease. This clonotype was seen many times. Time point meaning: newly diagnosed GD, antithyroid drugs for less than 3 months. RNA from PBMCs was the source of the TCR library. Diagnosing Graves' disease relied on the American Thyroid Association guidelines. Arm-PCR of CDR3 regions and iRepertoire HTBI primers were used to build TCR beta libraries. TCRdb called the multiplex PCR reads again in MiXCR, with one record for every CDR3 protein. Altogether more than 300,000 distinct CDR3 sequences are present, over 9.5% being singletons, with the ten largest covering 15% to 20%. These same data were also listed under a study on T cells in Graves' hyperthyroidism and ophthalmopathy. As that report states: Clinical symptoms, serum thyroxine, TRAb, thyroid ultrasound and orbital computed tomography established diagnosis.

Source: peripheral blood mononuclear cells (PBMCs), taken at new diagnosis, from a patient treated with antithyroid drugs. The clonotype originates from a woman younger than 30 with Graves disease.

The CDR3 sequence is CASSFTGKAFF. CDR3 in DNA: TGTGCCAGCAGTTTTACAGGGAAAGCTTTCTTT. V and J are TRBV12-3 or TRBV12-4 and TRBJ1-1; the D gene is possibly TRBD1 (6 bases). Trimming shortened V by 3 bases and J by 9 bases, and 8 bases separated the two germline ends. This CDR3 spans 11 amino acids.